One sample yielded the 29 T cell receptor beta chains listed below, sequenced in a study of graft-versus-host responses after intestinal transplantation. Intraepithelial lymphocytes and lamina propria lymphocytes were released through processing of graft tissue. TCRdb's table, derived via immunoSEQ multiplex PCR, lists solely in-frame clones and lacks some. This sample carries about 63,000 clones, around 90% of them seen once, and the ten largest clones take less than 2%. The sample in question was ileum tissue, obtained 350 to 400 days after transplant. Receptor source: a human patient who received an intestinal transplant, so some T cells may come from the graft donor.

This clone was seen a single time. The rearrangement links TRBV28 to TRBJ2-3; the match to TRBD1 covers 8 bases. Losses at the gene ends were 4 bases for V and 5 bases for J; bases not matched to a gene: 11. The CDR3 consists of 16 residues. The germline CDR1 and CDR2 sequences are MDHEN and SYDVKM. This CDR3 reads CASSSPRTGRGDTQYF. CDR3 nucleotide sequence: TGTGCCAGCAGTTCACCGCGGACAGGGCGGGGAGATACGCAGTATTTT.

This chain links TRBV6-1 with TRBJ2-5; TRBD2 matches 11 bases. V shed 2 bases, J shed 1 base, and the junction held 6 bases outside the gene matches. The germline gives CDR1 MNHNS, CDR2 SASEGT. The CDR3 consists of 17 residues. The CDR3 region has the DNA TGTGCCAGCAGTGAATTACTAGCGGGAGTTAGCCAAGAGACCCAGTACTTC. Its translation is CASSELLAGVSQETQYF.

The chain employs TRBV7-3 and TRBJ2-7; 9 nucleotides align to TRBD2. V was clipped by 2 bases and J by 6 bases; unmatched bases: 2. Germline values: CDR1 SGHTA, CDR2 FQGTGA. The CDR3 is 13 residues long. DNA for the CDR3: TGTGCCAGCAGCTTAGCGGGGGGGCCCGAGCAGTACTTC. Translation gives CASSLAGGPEQYF. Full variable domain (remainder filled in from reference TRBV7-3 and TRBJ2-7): GAGVSQTPSNKVTEKGKYVELRCDPISGHTALYWYRQSLGQGPEFLIYFQGTGAADDSGLPNDRFFAVRPEGSVSTLKIQRTERGDSAVYLCASSLAGGPEQYFGPGTRLTVT.

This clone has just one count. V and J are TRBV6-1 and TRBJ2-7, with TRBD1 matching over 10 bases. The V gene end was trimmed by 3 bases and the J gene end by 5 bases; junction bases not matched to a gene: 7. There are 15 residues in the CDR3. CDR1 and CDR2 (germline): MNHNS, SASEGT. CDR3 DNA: TGTGCCAGCAGTGAGCCAGGGACAGGGGATCACGAGCAGTACTTC. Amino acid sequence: CASSEPGTGDHEQYF.

The chain's CDR3 is CASSPWTALNTEAFF. CDR3 coding DNA: TGTGCCAGCAGCCCGTGGACGGCTTTGAACACTGAAGCTTTCTTT. V is TRBV13 and J is TRBJ1-1; D ambiguous. Germline CDR1 and CDR2: PRHDT and FYEKMQ (reference sequence). V lost 5 bases and J 0 bases, leaving 13 bases between the germline ends. There are 15 residues in the CDR3.

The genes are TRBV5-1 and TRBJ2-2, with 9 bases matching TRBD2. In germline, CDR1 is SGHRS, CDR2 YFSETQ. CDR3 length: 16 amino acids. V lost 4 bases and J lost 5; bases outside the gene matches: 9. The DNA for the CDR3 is TGCGCCAGCAGCCGTAGCGGGAGTTTGATTACCGGGGAGCTGTTTTTT. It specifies CASSRSGSLITGELFF.

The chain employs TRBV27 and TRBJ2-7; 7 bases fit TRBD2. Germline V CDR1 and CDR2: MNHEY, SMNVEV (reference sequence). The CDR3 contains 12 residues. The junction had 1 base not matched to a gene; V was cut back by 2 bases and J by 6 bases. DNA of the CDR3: TGTGCCAGCAGTTTACCGGGGGGCGAGCAGTACTTC. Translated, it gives CASSLPGGEQYF.

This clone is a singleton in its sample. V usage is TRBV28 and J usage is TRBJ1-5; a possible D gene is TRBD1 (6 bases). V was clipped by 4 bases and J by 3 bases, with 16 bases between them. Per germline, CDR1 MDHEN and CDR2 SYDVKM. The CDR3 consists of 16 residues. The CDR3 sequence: CASSSFSRGSNQPQHF. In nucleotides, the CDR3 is TGTGCCAGCAGTTCTTTCTCCAGGGGATCCAATCAGCCCCAGCATTTT.

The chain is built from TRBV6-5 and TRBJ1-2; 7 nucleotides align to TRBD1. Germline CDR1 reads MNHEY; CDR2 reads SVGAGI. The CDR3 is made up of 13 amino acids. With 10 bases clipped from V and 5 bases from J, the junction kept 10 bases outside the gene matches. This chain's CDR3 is CATLSTGYYGYTF. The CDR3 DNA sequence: TGTGCCACCCTATCGACAGGGTATTATGGCTACACCTTC.

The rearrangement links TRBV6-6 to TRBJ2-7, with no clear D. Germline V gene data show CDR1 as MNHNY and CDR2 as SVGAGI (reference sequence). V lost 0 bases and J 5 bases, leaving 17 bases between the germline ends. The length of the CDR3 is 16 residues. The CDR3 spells CASSYSRSQTRNEQYF. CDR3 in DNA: TGTGCCAGCAGTTACTCGAGATCCCAGACCCGTAACGAGCAGTACTTC.

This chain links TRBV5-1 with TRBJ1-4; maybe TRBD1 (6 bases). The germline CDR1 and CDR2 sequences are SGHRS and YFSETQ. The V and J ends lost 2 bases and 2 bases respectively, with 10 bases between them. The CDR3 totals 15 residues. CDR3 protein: CASSLDRFTNEKLFF. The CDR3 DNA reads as TGCGCCAGCAGCTTAGACAGGTTTACTAATGAAAAACTGTTTTTT.

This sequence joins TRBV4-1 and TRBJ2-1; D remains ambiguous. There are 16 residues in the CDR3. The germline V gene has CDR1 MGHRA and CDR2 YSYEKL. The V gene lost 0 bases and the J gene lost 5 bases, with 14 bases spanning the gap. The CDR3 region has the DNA TGCGCCAGCAGCCAAGATGGTACAGCCAATAACAATGAGCAGTTCTTC. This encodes CASSQDGTANNNEQFF.

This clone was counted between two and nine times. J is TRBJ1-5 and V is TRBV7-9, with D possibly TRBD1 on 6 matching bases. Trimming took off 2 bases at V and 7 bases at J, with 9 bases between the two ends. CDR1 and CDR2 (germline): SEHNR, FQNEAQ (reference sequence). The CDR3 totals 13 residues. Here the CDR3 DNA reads TGTGCCAGCAGCTTATCAGGGGACCAGCCCCAGCATTTT. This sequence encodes CASSLSGDQPQHF.

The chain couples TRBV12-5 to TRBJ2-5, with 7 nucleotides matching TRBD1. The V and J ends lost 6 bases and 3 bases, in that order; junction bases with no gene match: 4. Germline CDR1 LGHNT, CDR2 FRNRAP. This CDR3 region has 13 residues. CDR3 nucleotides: TGTGCTAGTGGCCTGGGACAGAAAGAGACCCAGTACTTC. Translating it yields CASGLGQKETQYF.

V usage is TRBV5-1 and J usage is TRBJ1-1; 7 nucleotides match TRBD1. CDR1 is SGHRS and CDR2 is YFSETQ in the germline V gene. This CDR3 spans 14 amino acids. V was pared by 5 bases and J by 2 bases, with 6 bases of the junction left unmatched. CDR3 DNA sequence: TGCGCCAGCAGAAATACAGGGGCAAACACTGAAGCTTTCTTT. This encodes CASRNTGANTEAFF.

CDR3 amino acids: CASSYGQPAKNIQYF. The DNA for the CDR3 is TGTGCCAGCAGTTACGGGCAGCCAGCCAAAAACATTCAGTACTTC. The chain combines TRBV6-6 with TRBJ2-4, with D unresolved. Germline loops: CDR1 MNHNY, CDR2 SVGAGI (reference sequence). V lost 2 bases and J lost 0, with 8 bases in between. This CDR3 region has 15 residues.

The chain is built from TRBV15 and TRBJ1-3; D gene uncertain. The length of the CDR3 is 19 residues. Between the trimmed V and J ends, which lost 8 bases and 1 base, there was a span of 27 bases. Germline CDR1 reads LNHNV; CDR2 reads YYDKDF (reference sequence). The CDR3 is CATARYEDLSRPSGNTIYF. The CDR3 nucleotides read TGTGCCACCGCGCGGTACGAGGACCTCAGTCGACCGTCTGGAAACACCATATATTTT. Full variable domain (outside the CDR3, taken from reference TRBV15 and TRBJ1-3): DAMVIQNPRYQVTQFGKPVTLSCSQTLNHNVMYWYQQKSSQAPKLLFHYYDKDFNNEADTPDNFQSRRPNTSFCFLDIRSPGLGDTAMYLCATARYEDLSRPSGNTIYFGEGSWLTVV.

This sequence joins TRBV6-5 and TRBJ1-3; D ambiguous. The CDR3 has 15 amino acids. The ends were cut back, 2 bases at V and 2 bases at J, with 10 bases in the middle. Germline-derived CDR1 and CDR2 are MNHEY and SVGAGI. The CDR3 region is CASSYARVPGNTIYF. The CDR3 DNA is TGTGCCAGCAGTTACGCTAGGGTTCCTGGAAACACCATATATTTT.

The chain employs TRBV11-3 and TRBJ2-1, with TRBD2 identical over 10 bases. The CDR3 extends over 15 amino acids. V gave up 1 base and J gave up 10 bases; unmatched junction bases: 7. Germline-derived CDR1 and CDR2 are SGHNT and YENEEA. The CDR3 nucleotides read TGTGCCAGCAGCTTAGGACCCGCACTAGCGGGGGAGCAGTTCTTC. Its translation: CASSLGPALAGEQFF.

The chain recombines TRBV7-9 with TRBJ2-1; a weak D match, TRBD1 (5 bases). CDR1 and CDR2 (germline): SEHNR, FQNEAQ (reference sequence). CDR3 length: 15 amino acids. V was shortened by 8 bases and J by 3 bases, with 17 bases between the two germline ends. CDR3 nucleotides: TGTGCCAGCGCCACCCCGACAGACATCTACAATGAGCAGTTCTTC. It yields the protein CASATPTDIYNEQFF.

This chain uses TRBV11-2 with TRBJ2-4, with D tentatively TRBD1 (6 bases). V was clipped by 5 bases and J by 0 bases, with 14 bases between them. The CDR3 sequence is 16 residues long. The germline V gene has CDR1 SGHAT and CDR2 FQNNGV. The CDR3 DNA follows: TGTGCCAGCAGCCCCGGGACATTCCTAGCCAAAAACATTCAGTACTTC. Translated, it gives CASSPGTFLAKNIQYF.

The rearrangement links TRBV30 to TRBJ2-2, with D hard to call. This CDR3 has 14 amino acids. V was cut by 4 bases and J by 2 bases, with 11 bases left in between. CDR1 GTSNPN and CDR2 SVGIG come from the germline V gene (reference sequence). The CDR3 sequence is CAWNLSTNTGELFF. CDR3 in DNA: TGTGCCTGGAACTTATCCACCAACACCGGGGAGCTGTTTTTT.

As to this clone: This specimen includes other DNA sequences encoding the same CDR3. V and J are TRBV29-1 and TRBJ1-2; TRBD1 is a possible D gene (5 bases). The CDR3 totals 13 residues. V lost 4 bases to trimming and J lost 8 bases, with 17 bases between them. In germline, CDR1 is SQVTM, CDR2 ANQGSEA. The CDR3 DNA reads TGCAGCGTTGGACCGGCTGGCGGGGGGGGCTACACCTTC. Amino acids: CSVGPAGGGGYTF.

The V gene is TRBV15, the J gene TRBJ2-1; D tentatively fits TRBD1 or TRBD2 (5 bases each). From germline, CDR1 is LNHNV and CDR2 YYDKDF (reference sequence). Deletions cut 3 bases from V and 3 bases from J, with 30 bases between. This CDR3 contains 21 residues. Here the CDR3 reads CATSRAPGPRVWAENYNEQFF. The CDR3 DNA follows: TGTGCCACCAGCAGGGCTCCGGGACCGCGGGTTTGGGCGGAAAACTACAATGAGCAGTTCTTC.

The CDR3 DNA follows: TGTGCCAGTAGTATTCGACAGGGCCGGCACGAGCAGTACTTC. Its protein product is CASSIRQGRHEQYF. The rearrangement links TRBV19 to TRBJ2-7; 7 nucleotides agree with TRBD1. After removal of 3 bases from V and 5 bases from J, the junction contained 7 bases not matched to a gene. The CDR3 is 14 residues long. Germline CDR1 reads LNHDA; CDR2 reads SQIVND (reference sequence).

Written as DNA, the CDR3 is TGTGCCAGCGGGGCTTGGGGAGCTGTCACTGAAGCTTTCTTT. This translates into CASGAWGAVTEAFF. The gene calls are TRBV21-1 and TRBJ1-1. TRBV21-1 is shown as a pseudogene. The CDR3 length is 14 residues.

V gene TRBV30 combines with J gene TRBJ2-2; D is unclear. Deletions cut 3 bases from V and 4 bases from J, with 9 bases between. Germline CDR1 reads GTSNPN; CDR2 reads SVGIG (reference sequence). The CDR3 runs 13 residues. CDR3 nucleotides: TGTGCCTGGAGCTGGATCAGCACCGGGGAGCTGTTTTTT. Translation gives CAWSWISTGELFF.

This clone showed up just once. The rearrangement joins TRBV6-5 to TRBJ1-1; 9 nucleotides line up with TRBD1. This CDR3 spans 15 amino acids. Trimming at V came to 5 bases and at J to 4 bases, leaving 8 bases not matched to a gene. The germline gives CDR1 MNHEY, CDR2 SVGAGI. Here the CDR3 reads CASSLTGGSTTEAFF. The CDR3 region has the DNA TGTGCCAGCAGTCTGACAGGGGGGAGTACCACTGAAGCTTTCTTT.

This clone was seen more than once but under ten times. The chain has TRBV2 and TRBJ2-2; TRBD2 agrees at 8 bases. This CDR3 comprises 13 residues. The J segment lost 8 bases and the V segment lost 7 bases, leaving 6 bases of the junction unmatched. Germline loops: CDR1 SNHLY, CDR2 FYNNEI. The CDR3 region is CASNWRGAGELFF. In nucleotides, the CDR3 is TGTGCCAGCAACTGGCGGGGGGCTGGGGAGCTGTTTTTT.